The text below deals with one T cell receptor beta chain. TCRdb independently ran MiXCR on the 5' RACE reads; one entry per CDR3 protein. The table shows about 550,000 distinct CDR3 sequences, with over 15% occurring only once. This entry comes from a study of T cells after yellow fever vaccination. Per the germline V gene, CDR1 is MNHEY and CDR2 is SMNVEV (reference sequence). V lost 6 bases and J 13 bases, leaving 19 bases between the germline ends. The CDR3 is made up of 13 amino acids. This chain connects TRBV27 to TRBJ2-1; D may be TRBD1 (5 bases). The sequence derives from a man under 40 who received the YFV17D yellow fever vaccine. Here the sequenced sample was PBMCs, taken 15 days after the yellow fever booster vaccination. The CDR3 bases are TGTGCCAGCAGCGCCAGCAGGGTCCTGGGTCAGTTCTTC. Protein product: CASSASRVLGQFF.